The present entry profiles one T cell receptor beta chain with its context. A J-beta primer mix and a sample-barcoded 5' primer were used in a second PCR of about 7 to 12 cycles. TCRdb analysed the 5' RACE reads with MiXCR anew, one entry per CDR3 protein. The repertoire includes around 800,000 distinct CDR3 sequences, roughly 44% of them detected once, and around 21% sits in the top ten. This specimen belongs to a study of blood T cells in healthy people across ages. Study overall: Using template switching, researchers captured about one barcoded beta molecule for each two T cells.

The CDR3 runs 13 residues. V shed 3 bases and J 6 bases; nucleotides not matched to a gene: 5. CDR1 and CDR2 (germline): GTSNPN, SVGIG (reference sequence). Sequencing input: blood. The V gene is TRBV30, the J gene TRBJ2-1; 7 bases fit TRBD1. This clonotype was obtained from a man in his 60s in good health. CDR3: CAWRWSGGNEQFF. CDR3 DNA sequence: TGTGCCTGGAGGTGGTCAGGGGGCAATGAGCAGTTCTTC. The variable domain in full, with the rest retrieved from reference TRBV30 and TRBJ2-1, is SQTIHQWPATLVQPVGSPLSLECTVEGTSNPNLYWYRQAAGRGLQLLFYSVGIGQISSEVPQNLSASRPQDRQFILSSKKLLLSDSGFYLCAWRWSGGNEQFFGPGTRLTVL.